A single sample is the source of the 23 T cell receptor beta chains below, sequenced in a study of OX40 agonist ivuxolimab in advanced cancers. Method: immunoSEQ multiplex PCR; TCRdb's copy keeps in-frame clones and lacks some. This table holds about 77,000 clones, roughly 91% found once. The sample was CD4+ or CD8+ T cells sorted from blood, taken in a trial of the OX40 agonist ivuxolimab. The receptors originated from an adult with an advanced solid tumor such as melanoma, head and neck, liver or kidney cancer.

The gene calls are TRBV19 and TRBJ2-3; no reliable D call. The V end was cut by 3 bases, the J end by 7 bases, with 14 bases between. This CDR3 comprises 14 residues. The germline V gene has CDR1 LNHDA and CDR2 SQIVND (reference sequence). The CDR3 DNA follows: TGTGCCAGTAGTATGGGTGACATTGGGTATACGCAGTATTTT. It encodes CASSMGDIGYTQYF.

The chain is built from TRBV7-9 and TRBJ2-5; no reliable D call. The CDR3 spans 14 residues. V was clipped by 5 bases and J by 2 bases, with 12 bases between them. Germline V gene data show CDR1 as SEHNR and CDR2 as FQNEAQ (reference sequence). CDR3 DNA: TGTGCCAGCAGCCTCGGACGGAATCAAGAGACCCAGTACTTC. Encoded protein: CASSLGRNQETQYF.

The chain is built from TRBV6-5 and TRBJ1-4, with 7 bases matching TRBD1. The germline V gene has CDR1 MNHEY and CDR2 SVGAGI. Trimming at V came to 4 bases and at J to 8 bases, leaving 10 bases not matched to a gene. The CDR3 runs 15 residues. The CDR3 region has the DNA TGTGCCAGCAGTTCCCGACAGGGTTGGATCGAAAAACTGTTTTTT. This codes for CASSSRQGWIEKLFF.

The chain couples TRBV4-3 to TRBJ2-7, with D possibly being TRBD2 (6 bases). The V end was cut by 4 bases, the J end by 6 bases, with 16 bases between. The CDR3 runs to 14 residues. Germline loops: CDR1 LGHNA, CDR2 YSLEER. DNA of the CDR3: TGCGCCAGCAGCCCTATAGGGACTGCCGCCGAGCAGTACTTC. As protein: CASSPIGTAAEQYF.

CDR3 nucleotide sequence: TGCGCCAGCAGCTTAGTACCGGGACAGGGTAGTATCACTGAAGCTTTCTTT. It yields the protein CASSLVPGQGSITEAFF. The genes are TRBV5-1 and TRBJ1-1, with 9 positions matching TRBD1. Germline assignment: CDR1 SGHRS and CDR2 YFSETQ. The CDR3 has 17 amino acids. The V and J ends lost 2 bases and 4 bases, in that order; junction bases with no gene match: 12. Together with reference TRBV5-1 and TRBJ1-1, the CDR3 gives the full variable domain: KAGVTQTPRYLIKTRGQQVTLSCSPISGHRSVSWYQQTPGQGLQFLFEYFSETQRNKGNFPGRFSGRQFSNSRSEMNVSTLELGDSALYLCASSLVPGQGSITEAFFGQGTRLTVV.

CDR3 sequence reads: CAIQGQTNQPQHF. In DNA form, the CDR3 reads TGTGCCATCCAGGGACAGACCAATCAGCCCCAGCATTTT. The V call is TRBV10-3, the J call TRBJ1-5, with 7 bases identical to TRBD1. V lost 8 bases to trimming and J lost 3 bases; unmatched junction nucleotides: 4. In germline, CDR1 is ENHRY, CDR2 SYGVKD. This CDR3 spans 13 amino acids.

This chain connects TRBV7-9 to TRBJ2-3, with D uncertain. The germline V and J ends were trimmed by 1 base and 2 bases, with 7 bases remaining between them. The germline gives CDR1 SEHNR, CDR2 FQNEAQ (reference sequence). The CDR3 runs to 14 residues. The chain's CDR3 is CASSLVFYTDTQYF. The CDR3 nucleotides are TGTGCCAGCAGCTTAGTGTTTTACACAGATACGCAGTATTTT.

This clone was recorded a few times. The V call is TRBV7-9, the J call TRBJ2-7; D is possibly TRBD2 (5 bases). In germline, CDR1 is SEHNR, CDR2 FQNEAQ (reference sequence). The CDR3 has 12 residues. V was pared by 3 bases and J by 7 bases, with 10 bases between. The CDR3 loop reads CASSLTSGEQYF. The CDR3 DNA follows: TGTGCCAGCAGCTTGACCTCGGGGGAGCAGTACTTC. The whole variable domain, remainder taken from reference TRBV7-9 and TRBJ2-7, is DTGVSQNPRHKITKRGQNVTFRCDPISEHNRLYWYRQTLGQGPEFLTYFQNEAQLEKSRLLSDRFSAERPKGSFSTLEIQRTEQGDSAMYLCASSLTSGEQYFGPGTRLTVT.

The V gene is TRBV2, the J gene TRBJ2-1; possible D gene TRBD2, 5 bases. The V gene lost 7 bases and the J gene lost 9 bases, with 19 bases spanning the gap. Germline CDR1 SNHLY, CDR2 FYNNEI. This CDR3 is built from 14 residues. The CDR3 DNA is TGTGCCAGCAAGGGCAGCGACGGCCGGGGTGAGCAGTTCTTC. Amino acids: CASKGSDGRGEQFF.

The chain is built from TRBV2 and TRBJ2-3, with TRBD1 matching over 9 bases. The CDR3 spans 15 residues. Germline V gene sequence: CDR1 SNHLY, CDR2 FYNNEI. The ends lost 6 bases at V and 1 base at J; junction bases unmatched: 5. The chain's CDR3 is CASSGRDRGTDTQYF. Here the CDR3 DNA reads TGTGCCAGCAGCGGCCGGGACAGGGGCACAGATACGCAGTATTTT.

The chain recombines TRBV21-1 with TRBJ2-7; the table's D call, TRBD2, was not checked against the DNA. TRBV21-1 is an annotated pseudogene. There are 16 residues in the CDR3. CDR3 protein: CASSKGTPSGSYEQYF. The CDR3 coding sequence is TGTGCCAGCAGCAAAGGCACCCCCAGCGGGAGCTACGAGCAGTACTTC.

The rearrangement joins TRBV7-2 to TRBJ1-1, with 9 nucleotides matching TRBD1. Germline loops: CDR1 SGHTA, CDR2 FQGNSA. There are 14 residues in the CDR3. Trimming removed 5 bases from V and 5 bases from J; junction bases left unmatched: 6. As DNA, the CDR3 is TGTGCCAGCAGCCTGGGACAGGGAGAGACTGAAGCTTTCTTT. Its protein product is CASSLGQGETEAFF.

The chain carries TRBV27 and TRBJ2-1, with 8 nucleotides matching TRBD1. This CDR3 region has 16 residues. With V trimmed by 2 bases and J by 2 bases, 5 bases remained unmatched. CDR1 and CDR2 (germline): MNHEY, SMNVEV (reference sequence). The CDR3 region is CASSLTWGQAYNEQFF. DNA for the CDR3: TGTGCCAGCAGTTTAACTTGGGGACAGGCCTACAATGAGCAGTTCTTC.

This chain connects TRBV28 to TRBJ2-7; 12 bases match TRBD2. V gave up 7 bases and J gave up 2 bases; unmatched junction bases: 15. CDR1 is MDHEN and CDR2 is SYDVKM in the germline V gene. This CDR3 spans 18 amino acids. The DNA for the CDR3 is TGTGCCAGCAATCAACTAGCGGGGGGCATCCCGACAGCCTACGAGCAGTACTTC. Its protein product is CASNQLAGGIPTAYEQYF.

CDR3 loop: CASSPRRAAGELFF. CDR3 nucleotide sequence: TGTGCCAGCAGTCCCCGTAGGGCCGCCGGGGAGCTGTTTTTT. The chain recombines TRBV27 with TRBJ2-2; D is unresolved. In germline, CDR1 is MNHEY, CDR2 SMNVEV (reference sequence). This CDR3 region has 14 residues. The ends were cut back, 5 bases at V and 6 bases at J, with 13 bases in the middle.

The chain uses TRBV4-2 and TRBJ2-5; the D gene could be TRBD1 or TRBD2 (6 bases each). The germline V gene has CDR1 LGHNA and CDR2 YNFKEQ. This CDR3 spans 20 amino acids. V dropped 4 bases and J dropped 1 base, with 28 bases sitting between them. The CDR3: CASSPGDSAFTPDVQETQYF. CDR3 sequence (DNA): TGTGCCAGCAGCCCAGGGGACTCCGCCTTTACCCCAGATGTCCAAGAGACCCAGTACTTC.

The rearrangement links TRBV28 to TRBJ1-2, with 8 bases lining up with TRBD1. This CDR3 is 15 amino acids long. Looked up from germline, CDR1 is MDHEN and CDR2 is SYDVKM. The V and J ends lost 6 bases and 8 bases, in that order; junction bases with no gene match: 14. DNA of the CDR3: TGTGCCAGCAGCGCTGATGGACAGGGAATCCGGGGCTACACCTTC. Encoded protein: CASSADGQGIRGYTF.

CDR3 residues: CASRTPRGPNSPLHF. DNA for the CDR3: TGTGCCAGCAGGACCCCCCGGGGCCCTAATTCACCCCTCCACTTT. The chain is built from TRBV28 and TRBJ1-6; D might be TRBD1 (5 bases). Germline CDR1 reads MDHEN; CDR2 reads SYDVKM. This CDR3 is 15 amino acids long. V shed 6 bases and J shed 6 bases, with 15 bases lying between them.

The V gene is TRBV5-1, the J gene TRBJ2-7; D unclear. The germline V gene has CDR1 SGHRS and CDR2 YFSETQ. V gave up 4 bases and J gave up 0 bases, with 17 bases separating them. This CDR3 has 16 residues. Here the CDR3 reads CASSPPLGSSSYEQYF. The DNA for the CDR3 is TGCGCCAGCAGCCCCCCCCTGGGCAGTAGCTCCTACGAGCAGTACTTC. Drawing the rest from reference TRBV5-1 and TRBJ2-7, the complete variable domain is KAGVTQTPRYLIKTRGQQVTLSCSPISGHRSVSWYQQTPGQGLQFLFEYFSETQRNKGNFPGRFSGRQFSNSRSEMNVSTLELGDSALYLCASSPPLGSSSYEQYFGPGTRLTVT.

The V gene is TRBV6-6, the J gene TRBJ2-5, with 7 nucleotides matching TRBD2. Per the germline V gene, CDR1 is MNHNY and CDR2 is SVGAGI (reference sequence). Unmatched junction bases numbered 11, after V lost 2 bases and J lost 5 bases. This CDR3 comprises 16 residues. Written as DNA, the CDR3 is TGTGCCAGCAGTTACGGCGTGGGAGGGCGGGGGGAGACCCAGTACTTC. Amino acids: CASSYGVGGRGETQYF.

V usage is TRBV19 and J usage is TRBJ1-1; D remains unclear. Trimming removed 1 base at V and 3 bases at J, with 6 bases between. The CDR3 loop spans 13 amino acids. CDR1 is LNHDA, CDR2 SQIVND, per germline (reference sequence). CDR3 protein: CASSIVDYTEAFF. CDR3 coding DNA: TGTGCCAGTAGTATAGTAGATTACACTGAAGCTTTCTTT.

CDR3 DNA sequence: TGTGCCAGCAGTTACAGGGATACGGGGGCCGAGCAGTACTTC. Residues: CASSYRDTGAEQYF. The chain employs TRBV6-5 and TRBJ2-7; D may correspond to TRBD1 or TRBD2 (6 bases each). Germline V CDR1 and CDR2: MNHEY, SVGAGI. This CDR3 region has 14 residues. V lost 2 bases, J lost 6 bases, and 14 bases lay in between.

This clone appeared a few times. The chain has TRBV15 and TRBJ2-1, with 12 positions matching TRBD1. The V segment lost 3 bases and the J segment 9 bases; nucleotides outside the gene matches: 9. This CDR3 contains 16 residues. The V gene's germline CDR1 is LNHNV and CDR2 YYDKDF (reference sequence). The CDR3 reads CATSRPGQGALVEQFF. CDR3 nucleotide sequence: TGTGCCACCAGCAGGCCGGGACAGGGGGCCCTCGTTGAGCAGTTCTTC.